The rows below give T cell receptor beta chains drawn from one sample of a study of blood T cells in healthy people across ages. MiXCR was run by TCRdb on the 5' RACE reads, yielding one entry per CDR3 protein. The data hold roughly 1,500,000 distinct CDR3 sequences, with approximately 42% observed a single time. The source material was blood. These receptors all come from a woman aged 18-29 years in good health. Each CDR3 is given with its conserved first and last residue. A D gene is named only where the DNA matches it firmly. A row's size may be missing; if present it is once, few, many or a size class.

clone_size j_call d_call v_call cdr3_aa cdr3_nt
few TRBJ2-1 TRBD2 TRBV12-3/TRBV12-4 CASSFRSRGGRDEQFF TGTGCCAGCAGTTTTAGGTCTCGAGGTGGGAGGGATGAGCAGTTCTTC
many TRBJ2-3 NA TRBV5-6 CASSLSGVTQYF TGTGCCAGCAGCTTGTCGGGGGTTACGCAGTATTTT
NA TRBJ1-1 NA TRBV29-1 CSVEDWRGSNTEAFF TGCAGCGTTGAAGATTGGAGAGGTTCGAACACTGAAGCTTTCTTT
NA TRBJ1-1 NA TRBV11-1 CASSFRGSGNTEAFF TGTGCCAGCAGCTTTCGTGGCTCGGGGAACACTGAAGCTTTCTTT
NA TRBJ1-2 NA TRBV5-1 CASSMRSDGYIF TGCGCCAGCAGCATGAGGTCGGATGGCTACATCTTC
few TRBJ2-1 NA TRBV28 CASTPRGAGYGEQFF TGTGCCAGCACCCCAAGGGGGGCGGGGTACGGGGAGCAGTTCTTC
NA TRBJ1-5 NA TRBV12-3/TRBV12-4 CASSYLAGLNQPQHF TGTGCCAGCAGCTATCTAGCGGGACTCAATCAGCCCCAGCATTTT
NA TRBJ2-3 TRBD1 TRBV27 CASSPHRTGGTDTQYF TGTGCCAGCAGTCCCCACCGGACAGGGGGCACAGATACGCAGTATTTT
NA TRBJ1-1 NA TRBV19 CASSSPDLLNTEAFF TGTGCCAGTAGTTCCCCCGACCTTCTGAACACTGAAGCTTTCTTT
NA TRBJ1-6 TRBD1 TRBV4-1 CASSLHLGTADNSPLHF TGCGCCAGCAGCCTTCATCTAGGGACAGCCGATAATTCACCCCTCCACTTT
NA TRBJ2-6 NA TRBV6-5 CASSYTGQPSGANVLTF TGTGCCAGCAGTTACACTGGACAGCCCTCTGGGGCCAACGTCCTGACTTTC
few TRBJ1-2 NA TRBV20-1 CSARQDPNYGYTF TGCAGTGCTAGACAGGACCCTAACTATGGCTACACCTTC
few TRBJ1-1 TRBD1 TRBV27 CASSLGTGNVNTEAFF TGTGCCAGCAGTCTCGGGACAGGGAATGTGAACACTGAAGCTTTCTTT
NA TRBJ2-1 TRBD2 TRBV6-5 CARSYSGLAGDNEQFF TGTGCCAGAAGTTACTCGGGCCTAGCGGGAGACAATGAGCAGTTCTTC
few TRBJ2-1 TRBD2 TRBV6-1 CASKRGDHYNEQFF TGTGCCAGTAAGCGGGGGGATCACTACAATGAGCAGTTCTTC
NA TRBJ2-2 TRBD1 TRBV7-2 CASSFKGAQTGELFF TGTGCCAGCAGCTTCAAGGGGGCGCAAACCGGGGAGCTGTTTTTT
NA TRBJ2-5 TRBD2 TRBV7-9 CASSAVRTSGGLETQYF TGTGCCAGCAGCGCCGTGCGGACTAGCGGGGGATTAGAGACCCAGTACTTC
NA TRBJ2-7 NA TRBV11-2 CASSSGHFNYEQYF TGTGCCAGCAGCAGCGGACATTTCAACTACGAGCAGTACTTC
NA TRBJ2-3 NA TRBV7-9 CASSLASTPTDTQYF TGTGCCAGCAGCTTAGCGTCGACTCCCACAGATACGCAGTATTTT
NA TRBJ2-3 TRBD2 TRBV5-1 CASSLTILAADTQYF TGCGCCAGCAGCTTGACTATACTAGCGGCAGATACGCAGTATTTT
NA TRBJ2-5 TRBD1 TRBV25-1 CASRSRGYQETQYF TGTGCCAGCAGGAGCAGGGGGTACCAAGAGACCCAGTACTTC
NA TRBJ2-1 NA TRBV6-6 CASRPVGSSYNEQFF TGTGCCAGCAGGCCGGTAGGTAGCTCCTACAATGAGCAGTTCTTC
once TRBJ1-1 TRBD1 TRBV2 CASSETADRMDTEAFF TGTGCCAGCAGCGAAACCGCGGACAGGATGGACACTGAAGCTTTCTTT
NA TRBJ2-4 TRBD2 TRBV7-2 CASRPTSGASKNIQYF TGTGCCAGCAGGCCGACTAGCGGGGCGTCCAAAAACATTCAGTACTTC
few TRBJ1-2 NA TRBV28 CASSPWTVGYTF TGTGCCAGCAGCCCTTGGACGGTTGGCTACACCTTC
few TRBJ1-1 NA TRBV10-3 CAISESVGAFF TGTGCCATCAGTGAATCGGTGGGAGCTTTCTTT
few TRBJ2-7 TRBD2 TRBV4-2 CASSQDPASGSGAYEQYF TGTGCCAGCAGCCAAGATCCGGCTAGCGGGAGTGGGGCCTACGAGCAGTACTTC
NA TRBJ2-5 NA TRBV4-1 CASSQDEGVRNEQYF TGCGCCAGCAGCCAAGATGAGGGGGTACGTAATGAGCAGTACTTC
NA TRBJ2-7 NA TRBV12-5 CASGLVIMASRKGPVEQYF TGTGCTAGTGGTTTGGTAATAATGGCTAGCAGGAAGGGTCCCGTCGAGCAGTACTTC
NA TRBJ1-2 NA TRBV19 CASRGHGTYGYTF TGTGCCAGTAGGGGACACGGTACCTATGGCTACACCTTC
few TRBJ2-1 TRBD1 TRBV12-3/TRBV12-4 CASLLGGDRAYNEQFF TGTGCCAGCCTTCTCGGTGGGGACAGGGCCTACAATGAGCAGTTCTTC